A selection of T cell receptor beta chains follows, all from one sample in a study of PD-1 blockade in classical Hodgkin lymphoma. Assay used: immunoSEQ multiplex PCR; TCRdb lists only in-frame clones, some missing. Of some 13,000 clones listed, about four fifths were seen once; the top ten hold 0.75% to 0.95%. The material was CD4+ T cells from blood, obtained before the fourth cycle of nivolumab. These receptors were obtained from a human donor with classical Hodgkin lymphoma. Each CDR3 is given with its conserved first and last residue. D genes are given only for firm matches.

j_gene | v_gene | d_gene | CDR3aa
TRBJ1-2 | TRBV2 | TRBD1 | CASSGGQGRYGYTF
TRBJ2-4 | TRBV7-9 | NA | CASSPGRGGERYF
TRBJ2-2 | TRBV7-2 | NA | CASSPSRRPYTGELFF
TRBJ1-2 | TRBV9 | NA | CASRGTRGGYTF
TRBJ2-3 | TRBV18 | NA | CASSPASTDTQYF
TRBJ2-5 | TRBV28 | TRBD2 | CASSSGLAGAETQYF
TRBJ2-3 | TRBV7-2 | NA | CASKRTDTQYF
TRBJ2-7 | TRBV5-4 | TRBD2 | CASSREASGLYEQYF
TRBJ1-1 | TRBV29-1 | NA | CSVEQGPEAFF
TRBJ2-1 | TRBV5-1 | NA | CASSLISSGAQSKYNEQFF
TRBJ2-1 | TRBV10-3 | NA | CAISESMGAGYNEQFF
TRBJ1-6 | TRBV28 | NA | CASSSPGPLHF
TRBJ2-1 | TRBV4-3 | NA | CASSHPSYNEQFF
TRBJ1-1 | TRBV6-5 | NA | CASKRGLNTEAFF
TRBJ1-2 | TRBV19 | NA | CASSIASGTRGQGYTF
TRBJ1-2 | TRBV6-6 | NA | CASGQGVGYTF
TRBJ2-3 | TRBV7-8 | NA | CASSLRRLTDTQYF
TRBJ1-6 | TRBV5-1 | TRBD1 | CASSLGQGNGSPLHF
TRBJ2-2 | TRBV4-3 | TRBD1 | CASSTYRGENGELFF
TRBJ1-2 | TRBV7-9 | NA | CASSLAGAGDGYTF
TRBJ2-1 | TRBV28 | TRBD2 | CASRTSGRAEYNEQFF
TRBJ1-6 | TRBV2 | NA | CASRTENNSPLHF
TRBJ1-1 | TRBV30 | NA | CAWKGWRNTEAFF
TRBJ1-2 | TRBV7-8 | TRBD1 | CASSFRTGGGYTF
TRBJ1-1 | TRBV5-6 | NA | CASSFRTLNTEAFF
TRBJ2-6 | TRBV27 | TRBD2 | CASSLLAGGSGANVLTF
TRBJ1-5 | TRBV6-1 | NA | CASSDGGGKPQHF
TRBJ1-2 | TRBV10-3 | NA | CAISESDRISNYGYTF
TRBJ2-7 | TRBV7-8 | NA | CASSLRDLVNYEQYF
TRBJ1-5 | TRBV5-1 | NA | CASSPGADQPQHF
TRBJ1-3 | TRBV11-2 | TRBD1 | CASNPGGHGNTIYF
TRBJ1-2 | TRBV28 | NA | CASSPRMVANYGYTF
TRBJ2-5 | TRBV5-1 | TRBD1 | CASSPGQRETQYF
TRBJ1-4 | TRBV28 | NA | CASSLHGGQPNEKLFF
TRBJ2-7 | TRBV18 | TRBD1 | CASCGTGSSSYEQYF
TRBJ2-7 | TRBV7-2 | TRBD2 | CASSSRTSGHYEQYF
TRBJ2-7 | TRBV7-2 | NA | CASSFTGFYEQYF
TRBJ2-7 | TRBV2 | NA | CASSVDNSYEQYF
TRBJ2-3 | TRBV5-1 | NA | CASSLQYASTDTQYF
TRBJ1-2 | TRBV4-1 | NA | CASSQVGGPGMGKRYGYTF
TRBJ2-7 | TRBV29-1 | TRBD1 | CSVGQDSYEQYF
TRBJ2-2 | TRBV7-2 | TRBD2 | CASSPRLRLAATGELFF
TRBJ2-5 | TRBV6-1 | TRBD2 | CASSEAAGGETQYF
TRBJ2-2 | TRBV7-9 | NA | CASSQLAGVVGELFF
TRBJ1-5 | TRBV15 | NA | CATSRDSWTTNQPQHF
TRBJ1-1 | TRBV5-1 | NA | CASSPTSKGGNTEAFF
TRBJ2-3 | TRBV20-1 | NA | CSADSRNTQYF
TRBJ1-1 | TRBV6-5 | NA | CASSEGETEAFF
TRBJ2-7 | TRBV7-2 | NA | CASSFGPTYEQYF
TRBJ1-5 | TRBV28 | TRBD1 | CASRPPGQGQPQHF
TRBJ1-1 | TRBV7-2 | NA | CASSLYAVGNTEAFF
TRBJ2-1 | TRBV4-3 | NA | CASSPSWGSINEQFF
TRBJ1-2 | TRBV7-9 | NA | CASSYLTGVLNYGYTF
TRBJ1-1 | TRBV5-1 | NA | CASSAPETDNTEAFF
TRBJ1-6 | TRBV4-1 | NA | CASSQAWSRGPQGLHF
TRBJ2-5 | TRBV6-5 | TRBD1 | CASRYTGVETQYF